This section outlines one TCR beta chain sequence together with its context. Antigen: not known. Primers for the PCR totalled 60 Vbeta and 13 Jbeta. The table came from immunoSEQ multiplex PCR; TCRdb's copy has only in-frame clones and leaves some out. The data hold about 170,000 clones, with 80% observed a single time. The sample comes from a study of cytomegalovirus exposure and HLA in healthy donors. Study-level results: Associated with cytomegalovirus, according to the listing, were about 160 TCR beta chains. A later analysis found TCR association rates differed by HLA locus, highest for DRB1 and lowest for HLA-C.

Healthy individuals who donated bone marrow served as the donors. V dropped 4 bases and J dropped 0 bases, with 13 bases sitting between them. The V gene's germline CDR1 is SGHDT and CDR2 YYEEEE. The CDR3 spans 15 residues. The receptor was isolated from a woman between 45 and 65 years old in good health and CMV-seropositive. The chain recombines TRBV5-6 with TRBJ1-1, with a tentative D call TRBD1 (5 bases). The sequenced sample consisted of PBMCs. CDR3 in amino acids: CASSQIPGVNTEAFF. The CDR3 DNA sequence: TGTGCCAGCAGCCAGATTCCGGGGGTGAACACTGAAGCTTTCTTT.